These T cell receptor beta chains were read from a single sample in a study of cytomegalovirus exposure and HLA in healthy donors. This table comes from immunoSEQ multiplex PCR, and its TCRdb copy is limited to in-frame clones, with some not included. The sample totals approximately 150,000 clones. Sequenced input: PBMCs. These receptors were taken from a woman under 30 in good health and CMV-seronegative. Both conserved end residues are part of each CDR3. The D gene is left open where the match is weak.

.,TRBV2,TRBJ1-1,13,TGTGCCAGCACCATCAAATGGAACACTGAAGCTTTCTTT,CASTIKWNTEAFF
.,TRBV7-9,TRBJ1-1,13,TGTGCCACCCAACAGACAACCAACACTGAAGCTTTCTTT,CATQQTTNTEAFF
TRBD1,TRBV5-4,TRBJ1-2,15,TGTGCCAGCAGCTCGCGATCCACAGGGGACTATGGCTACACCTTC,CASSSRSTGDYGYTF
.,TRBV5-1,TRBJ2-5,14,TGCGCCAGCAGCCTGGGTTTCGGGGAAGAGACCCAGTACTTC,CASSLGFGEETQYF
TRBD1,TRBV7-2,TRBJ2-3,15,TGTGCCAGCAGCTTTAGTGGGGACAGGACAGATACGCAGTATTTT,CASSFSGDRTDTQYF
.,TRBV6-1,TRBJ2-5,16,TGTGCCAGCAGTGAAATGTTACAGGGAGGGGAAGAGACCCAGTACTTC,CASSEMLQGGEETQYF
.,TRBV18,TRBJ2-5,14,TGTGCCAGCTCACCATCCGGTTACCAAGAGACCCAGTACTTC,CASSPSGYQETQYF
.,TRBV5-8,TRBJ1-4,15,TGTGCCAGCAGCTTGGTGACAGAATCTAATGAAAAACTGTTTTTT,CASSLVTESNEKLFF
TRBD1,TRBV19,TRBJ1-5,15,TGTGCCAGTAGTAAGCGGGACAGGGAAGATCAGCCCCAGCATTTT,CASSKRDREDQPQHF
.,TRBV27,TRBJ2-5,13,TGTGCCAGTGGGGGCGTTTCACAAGAGACCCAGTACTTC,CASGGVSQETQYF
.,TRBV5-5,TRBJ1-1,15,TGTGCCAGCAGCCGGGTAGGAGGGGATGCCACTGAAGCTTTCTTT,CASSRVGGDATEAFF
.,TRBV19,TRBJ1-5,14,TGTGCCAGTAGTATTGGCCAGGGATACCAGCCCCAGCATTTT,CASSIGQGYQPQHF
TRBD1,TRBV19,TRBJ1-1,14,TGTGCCAGTACCGTTACAGGGGGATGGACTGAAGCTTTCTTT,CASTVTGGWTEAFF
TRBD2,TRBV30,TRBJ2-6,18,TGTGCCTGGGGGAGGAGAGCGGGGCCTGGCTCTGGGGCCAACGTCCTGACTTTC,CAWGRRAGPGSGANVLTF
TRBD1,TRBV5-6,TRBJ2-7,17,TGTGCCAGCAGCCCCGGGACAGGGTTGAGGGGGGCATACGAGCAGTACTTC,CASSPGTGLRGAYEQYF
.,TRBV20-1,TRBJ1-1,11,TGCAGCCCCTGGCGGGGGGTGGGAGCTTTCTTT,CSPWRGVGAFF
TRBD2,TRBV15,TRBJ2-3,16,TGTGCCACCAGCATTAGGACTAGCGGGACGGGAGATACGCAGTATTTT,CATSIRTSGTGDTQYF
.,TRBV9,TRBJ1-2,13,TGTGCCAGCAGCGTAGGGGACTACTATGGCTACACCTTC,CASSVGDYYGYTF
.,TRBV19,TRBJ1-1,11,TGTGCCAGTGGGGGAGGAACTGAAGCTTTCTTT,CASGGGTEAFF
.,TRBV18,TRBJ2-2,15,TGTGCCAGCTCACCACCGGCGGGGAACACCGGGGAGCTGTTTTTT,CASSPPAGNTGELFF
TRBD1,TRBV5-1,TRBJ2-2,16,TGCGCCAGCAGCCTGAGGGGGGACAGGGGACCCGGGGAGCTGTTTTTT,CASSLRGDRGPGELFF
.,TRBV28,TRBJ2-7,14,TGTGCCAGCAGTTTACGGACAGACCTCTACGAGCAGTACTTC,CASSLRTDLYEQYF
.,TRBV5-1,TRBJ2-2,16,TGCGCCAGCAGCTTACTGGGGACTCAAAACACCGGGGAGCTGTTTTTT,CASSLLGTQNTGELFF
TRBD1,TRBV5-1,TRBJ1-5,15,TGCGCCAGCAGCTTGGGGACAGGGGCCAATCAGCCCCAGCATTTT,CASSLGTGANQPQHF
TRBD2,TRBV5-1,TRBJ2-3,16,TGCGCCAGCAGCCTAGGGACTAGCGGGTACACAGATACGCAGTATTTT,CASSLGTSGYTDTQYF
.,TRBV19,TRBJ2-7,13,TGTGCCAGTTCGAATGTGGGCTCCTACGAGCAGTACTTC,CASSNVGSYEQYF
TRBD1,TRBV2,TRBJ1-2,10,TGTGCCAGCAGTGGACAGGGCCCTACCTTC,CASSGQGPTF
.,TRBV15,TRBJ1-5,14,TGTGCCACCAGCAGAGATAGAGGGGGTCAGCCCCAGCATTTT,CATSRDRGGQPQHF
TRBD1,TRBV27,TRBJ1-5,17,TGTGCCAGCAGTACCTACGGGACAGGGACTCGCAATCAGCCCCAGCATTTT,CASSTYGTGTRNQPQHF
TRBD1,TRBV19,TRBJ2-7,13,TGTGCCAGTAGTAGACAGGGGCTTGACGAGCAGTACTTC,CASSRQGLDEQYF
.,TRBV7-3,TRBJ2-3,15,TGTGCCAGCAGCCCCGAATGGAGTAGCACAGATACGCAGTATTTT,CASSPEWSSTDTQYF
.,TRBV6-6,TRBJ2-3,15,TGTGCCAGCACTCTTCGGCGGGGCCCCACAGATACGCAGTATTTT,CASTLRRGPTDTQYF
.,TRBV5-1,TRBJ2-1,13,TGCGCCAGCAGCGCGGGAAGTTACAATGAGCAGTTCTTC,CASSAGSYNEQFF
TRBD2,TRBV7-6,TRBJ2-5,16,TGTGCCAGCAGCTTAGCTACTAGCGGTTGGCAAGAGACCCAGTACTTC,CASSLATSGWQETQYF
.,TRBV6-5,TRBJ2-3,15,TGTGCCAGCAGTCCATCTAGCGTAGTCCCAGATACGCAGTATTTT,CASSPSSVVPDTQYF
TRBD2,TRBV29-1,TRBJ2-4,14,TGCAGCGTTGTGGGTCTAGCGGGAGGTCACATTCAGTACTTC,CSVVGLAGGHIQYF
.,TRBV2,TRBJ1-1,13,TGTGCCACCGGGGGGGGAGTTGACACTGAAGCTTTCTTT,CATGGGVDTEAFF
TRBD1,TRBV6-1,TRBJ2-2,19,TGTGCCAGCAGTGAAAGGATCCGTTTTGAGGGGGCTGAGACCGGGGAGCTGTTTTTT,CASSERIRFEGAETGELFF
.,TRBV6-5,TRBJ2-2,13,TGTGCCAGCAGTCCTTTCTACACCGGGGAGCTGTTTTTT,CASSPFYTGELFF